The entry below gives a single T cell receptor beta chain sequence along with its context. The germline gives CDR1 SGHVS, CDR2 FQNEAQ. V shed 1 base and J shed 3 bases, with 16 bases lying between them. CDR3 length: 17 residues. This sample was included in a study of blood T cell repertoires in COVID-19. Sequencing was performed with immunoSEQ multiplex PCR; in TCRdb, only in-frame clones are kept and a portion is missing. The sample includes about 36,000 clones, roughly 73% of them seen just once. This chain links TRBV7-8 with TRBJ1-5; D gene ambiguous. The receptor was isolated from a man aged 60 to 75 with acute or convalescent COVID-19. Sequenced material: peripheral blood. CDR3 in amino acids: CASSLDGGQSYNQPQHF. The CDR3 DNA follows: TGTGCCAGCAGCTTAGATGGTGGGCAGAGCTACAATCAGCCCCAGCATTTT.